Each of the 20 T cell receptor beta chains below was sequenced from the same sample in a study of identical twins. Via MiXCR, TCRdb re-called the 5' RACE reads, giving one row per CDR3 protein. The sample shows 1.5 million or so distinct CDR3 sequences, around 29% of them seen only once. Sequenced sample: cord blood. These receptors came from a newborn girl in good health.

This clonotype was found a few times. The rearrangement uses TRBV7-2 and TRBJ2-3, with D tentatively TRBD1 (5 bases). Germline CDR1 and CDR2: SGHTA and FQGNSA. This CDR3 contains 14 residues. The germline V and J ends were trimmed by 7 bases and 5 bases, with 16 bases remaining between them. CDR3 in amino acids: CASNQPRAGDTQYF. CDR3 DNA: TGTGCCAGCAACCAACCCAGGGCCGGAGATACGCAGTATTTT.

The CDR3 loop is CASSLRGKAYGYTF. As DNA, the CDR3 is TGTGCCAGCAGTTTGCGAGGGAAAGCCTATGGCTACACCTTC. The chain recombines TRBV27 with TRBJ1-2; D not resolved. With 3 bases removed from V and 4 bases from J, the gap between germline ends came to 12 bases. The CDR3 is 14 amino acids. The germline V gene encodes CDR1 MNHEY and CDR2 SMNVEV (reference sequence).

This chain connects TRBV6-5 to TRBJ2-7; 15 nucleotides agree with TRBD2. Per germline, CDR1 MNHEY and CDR2 SVGAGI. The CDR3 is made up of 16 amino acids. V lost 11 bases, J lost 0 bases, and 8 bases stayed unmatched. The CDR3, as DNA: TGTGCCGGACGGACTAGCGGGAGGGAGGGCTCCTACGAGCAGTACTTC. Translation: CAGRTSGREGSYEQYF.

There are a few counts of this clonotype. The genes are TRBV10-2 and TRBJ2-7; 10 positions match TRBD1. This CDR3 has 15 residues. Looked up from germline, CDR1 is WSHSY and CDR2 is SAAADI. The V segment lost 6 bases and the J segment 1 base; nucleotides outside the gene matches: 6. The DNA of the CDR3 is TGCGCCAGCAGAGCCGGGACAGGGGCTTCCTACGAGCAGTACTTC. Amino acids: CASRAGTGASYEQYF.

This clonotype was detected only a few times. The chain has TRBV27 and TRBJ1-1; D is ambiguous. Germline V gives CDR1 MNHEY, CDR2 SMNVEV (reference sequence). This CDR3 has 11 amino acids. V gave up 8 bases and J gave up 5 bases, with 9 bases separating them. The CDR3 here is CASLGATEAFF. CDR3 in DNA: TGTGCCAGCTTGGGTGCTACTGAAGCTTTCTTT.

This clonotype was detected a few times. V and J are TRBV5-1 and TRBJ2-3; 10 nucleotides match TRBD2. J was trimmed by 2 bases and V by 1 base; bases with no gene match: 4. This CDR3 is 16 amino acids long. Looked up from germline, CDR1 is SGHRS and CDR2 is YFSETQ. The DNA for the CDR3 is TGCGCCAGCAGCTTGCCTAGCGGGGGAGACACAGATACGCAGTATTTT. It encodes CASSLPSGGDTDTQYF.

The chain joins TRBV6-1 to TRBJ2-5, with D unclear. This CDR3 region has 12 residues. Trimming took off 10 bases at V and 5 bases at J, with 14 bases between the two ends. Looked up from germline, CDR1 is MNHNS and CDR2 is SASEGT. The CDR3 DNA follows: TGTGCCACCCACTGGGATGGGGAGACCCAGTACTTC. Protein product: CATHWDGETQYF.

This clonotype was seen only a few times. The chain carries TRBV7-8 and TRBJ1-2; 8 bases agree with TRBD1. Germline V CDR1 and CDR2: SGHVS, FQNEAQ. The CDR3 spans 16 residues. Trimming at V came to 1 base and at J to 2 bases, leaving 6 bases not matched to a gene. CDR3 bases: TGTGCCAGCAGCTTAGGAGCGACAGGGGAGAACTATGGCTACACCTTC. Encoded protein: CASSLGATGENYGYTF.

This clonotype came up a few times. CDR3 nucleotide sequence: TGTGCCAGCAGCGCGATAATGGGCACTTACGAGACGCAGTATTTT. It encodes CASSAIMGTYETQYF. The chain recombines TRBV6-5 with TRBJ2-3; D gene unclear. The CDR3 has 15 amino acids. Trimming shortened V by 6 bases and J by 9 bases, and 22 bases separated the two germline ends. From germline, CDR1 is MNHEY and CDR2 SVGAGI.

This rearrangement joins TRBV5-5 to TRBJ2-1; D is possibly TRBD1 (6 bases). V lost 4 bases, J lost 13 bases, and 33 bases lay in between. CDR1 SGHKS and CDR2 YYEKEE come from the germline V gene (reference sequence). The CDR3 is 18 amino acids. The CDR3: CASSQPLYLDRNQETQFF. The DNA of the CDR3 is TGTGCCAGCAGCCAGCCGCTCTACCTCGACAGGAACCAAGAGACCCAGTTCTTC.

The rearrangement joins TRBV5-1 to TRBJ2-1, with 12 bases aligning to TRBD1. Germline V gene lookup returns CDR1 SGHRS and CDR2 YFSETQ. The CDR3 extends over 18 amino acids. J lost 0 bases, V lost 2 bases, and 6 bases had no gene match. In nucleotides, the CDR3 is TGCGCCAGCAGCTTAGGGACAGGGGGCGCCCGCTCCTACAATGAGCAGTTCTTC. It translates to CASSLGTGGARSYNEQFF.

This clonotype was counted only a few times. The genes are TRBV7-9 and TRBJ2-1; D is ambiguous. CDR3 length equals 15 residues. V lost 2 bases and J 8 bases, leaving 16 bases between the germline ends. Germline assignment: CDR1 SEHNR and CDR2 FQNEAQ (reference sequence). CDR3 amino acids: CASSLRTHLWDEQFF. As DNA, the CDR3 is TGTGCCAGCAGCTTAAGGACGCACCTCTGGGATGAGCAGTTCTTC.

This clonotype was counted a few times. This chain connects TRBV28 to TRBJ2-5; D gene uncertain. V was cut by 3 bases and J by 7 bases, with 9 bases left in between. The CDR3 spans 12 residues. The germline CDR1 and CDR2 sequences are MDHEN and SYDVKM. CDR3 protein: CASSFSLGTQYF. The CDR3 DNA sequence: TGTGCCAGCAGTTTTTCTCTGGGGACCCAGTACTTC. Looking up the rest from reference TRBV28 and TRBJ2-5 gives the full variable domain: DVKVTQSSRYLVKRTGEKVFLECVQDMDHENMFWYRQDPGLGLRLIYFSYDVKMKEKGDIPEGYSVSREKKERFSLILESASTNQTSMYLCASSFSLGTQYFGPGTRLLVL.

This clonotype has a handful of counts. The chain joins TRBV9 to TRBJ2-2; TRBD2 might be the D (6 bases). This CDR3 is 15 amino acids long. The V gene's germline CDR1 is SGDLS and CDR2 YYNGEE. Trimming left V 6 bases short and J 4 bases short, with 16 bases between. CDR3 amino acids: CASKEGQGITGELFF. In DNA form, the CDR3 reads TGTGCCAGCAAGGAGGGCCAGGGTATCACCGGGGAGCTGTTTTTT.

This clonotype came up many times. The chain recombines TRBV27 with TRBJ2-3; 8 bases line up with TRBD1. Per germline, CDR1 MNHEY and CDR2 SMNVEV (reference sequence). This CDR3 has 15 residues. The ends lost 1 base at V and 1 base at J; junction bases unmatched: 1. The CDR3 loop is CASSLLDRGTDTQYF. The CDR3, as DNA: TGTGCCAGCAGTTTATTGGACAGGGGCACAGATACGCAGTATTTT.

This clonotype was counted a few times. This chain connects TRBV7-8 to TRBJ2-7; 10 nucleotides match TRBD1. V shed 1 base, J shed 3 bases, and the junction held 12 bases outside the gene matches. The CDR3 runs 18 residues. The germline V gene encodes CDR1 SGHVS and CDR2 FQNEAQ. The CDR3 region has the DNA TGTGCCAGCAGCTTAGGAGGGACAGGGGCTACTATTGGCTACGAGCAGTACTTC. This encodes CASSLGGTGATIGYEQYF.

The V and J genes are TRBV28 and TRBJ1-5, with a tentative D call TRBD1 (5 bases). Germline CDR1 reads MDHEN; CDR2 reads SYDVKM. This CDR3 spans 12 amino acids. V was cut by 10 bases and J by 6 bases, with 13 bases left in between. CDR3 amino acids: CAISTGRQPQHF. Here the CDR3 DNA reads TGTGCCATCTCCACGGGGCGTCAGCCCCAGCATTTT.

This clonotype appeared a few times. The rearrangement uses TRBV30 and TRBJ1-1; unclear D gene. The CDR3 length is 12 residues. The germline gives CDR1 GTSNPN, CDR2 SVGIG (reference sequence). Trimming left V 2 bases short and J 4 bases short, with 8 bases between. The CDR3 is CAWSRWGTEAFF. Written as DNA, the CDR3 is TGTGCCTGGAGTAGATGGGGCACTGAAGCTTTCTTT.

V usage is TRBV20-1 and J usage is TRBJ2-1; 7 nucleotides match TRBD2. The better agreement between TRBJ2-7 and the DNA end casts doubt on the J call. Germline values: CDR1 DFQATT, CDR2 SNEGSKA (reference sequence). The CDR3 sequence is 15 residues long. In DNA, the CDR3 is TGCAGTGCTATTCGTTTGCGGCGGGAGTACAATGAGCAGTACTTC. Its translation is CSAIRLRREYNEQYF.

The table lists this clonotype with many counts. The V and J genes are TRBV27 and TRBJ2-3; TRBD1 agrees at 7 bases. Unmatched junction bases numbered 19, after V lost 7 bases and J lost 9 bases. The germline V gene encodes CDR1 MNHEY and CDR2 SMNVEV (reference sequence). The CDR3 is made up of 16 amino acids. The CDR3 region is CASILTTGTPHLTQYF. The CDR3 coding sequence is TGTGCCAGCATTTTGACGACAGGGACACCTCACTTGACGCAGTATTTT.